The sample holds many counts of the clone carrying this T cell receptor (beta chain). The record originates from a study of human T cells and chemical hapten exposure. Turning to the study itself: Patch testing was performed with 0.01% DPC on the upper back, with reading at 6 days.

The time point is: pre-sensitization, week 0. The treatment was: therapeutic diphenylcyclopropenone sensitization with weekly scalp DPC. From the RACE reads, TCRdb called clonotypes with MiXCR, one entry per CDR3 protein. The sample contains roughly 380,000 distinct CDR3 sequences, roughly 4.6% of which appear only once. This TCR was recovered from a woman aged 45-59 years with alopecia areata. Some clones in this sample may be carry-over from other donors' samples. Sample: whole blood, taken in connection with sensitization to the hapten diphenylcyclopropenone (DPC).

CDR3 in amino acids: CASSPRDRALSYEQYF. The CDR3, as DNA: TGTGCCAGCAGTCCGAGGGACAGGGCCCTCTCCTACGAGCAGTACTTC. V and J are TRBV6-5 and TRBJ2-7; 9 bases match TRBD1. V was clipped by 5 bases and J by 0 bases; unmatched bases: 8. The germline CDR1 and CDR2 sequences are MNHEY and SVGAGI. CDR3 length: 16 residues.